One and the same sample provided the 25 T cell receptor beta chains below, sequenced in a study of blood T cell repertoires in COVID-19. Profiling relied on immunoSEQ multiplex PCR, and the TCRdb table lists in-frame clones only, not all of them. In the table there are under 150,000 clones, over 80% of which are singletons. The sequenced sample was PBMCs or T cells enriched from blood (not recorded which). The receptor source for this set is a woman aged 35 to 49 who had recovered from COVID-19.

V usage is TRBV27 and J usage is TRBJ1-1, with D possibly being TRBD1 (6 bases). V was trimmed by 2 bases and J by 4 bases, leaving 8 bases between them. CDR1 is MNHEY, CDR2 SMNVEV, per germline (reference sequence). CDR3 length equals 13 residues. CDR3 protein: CASSLIGGTEAFF. CDR3 nucleotides: TGTGCCAGCAGTTTAATAGGGGGCACTGAAGCTTTCTTT.

This chain links TRBV5-4 with TRBJ2-2, with unresolved D. Germline assignment: CDR1 SGHNT and CDR2 YYREEE (reference sequence). The CDR3 spans 14 residues. The V and J ends lost 4 bases and 7 bases respectively, with 14 bases between them. The CDR3 here is CASSPTSGSGELFF. The CDR3 region has the DNA TGTGCCAGCAGCCCGACCTCGGGTAGCGGGGAGCTGTTTTTT. Using reference TRBV5-4 and TRBJ2-2 for the parts outside the CDR3, the full variable domain is ETGVTQSPTHLIKTRGQQVTLRCSSQSGHNTVSWYQQALGQGPQFIFQYYREEENGRGNFPPRFSGLQFPNYSSELNVNALELDDSALYLCASSPTSGSGELFFGEGSRLTVL.

Only one count was recorded for this clone. The chain joins TRBV18 to TRBJ2-2, with D maybe TRBD2 (6 bases). The V and J ends lost 5 bases and 0 bases respectively, with 19 bases between them. Germline V CDR1 and CDR2: KGHSH, LQKENI. This CDR3 comprises 18 residues. For the CDR3, the DNA is TGTGCCAGCTCATCCTTTTTAACCGGGAGATCGAACACCGGGGAGCTGTTTTTT. Protein sequence: CASSSFLTGRSNTGELFF.

The chain employs TRBV1 and TRBJ2-6; the table's D call, TRBD2, has no DNA check behind it. TRBV1 is assigned pseudogene status. The CDR3 covers 18 residues. CDR3 in amino acids: CTSSQVRSTPSGANVLTF. CDR3 sequence (DNA): TGCACCAGCAGCCAAGTTCGGTCGACTCCATCTGGGGCCAACGTCCTGACTTTC.

V gene TRBV18 combines with J gene TRBJ2-5; 7 nucleotides agree with TRBD2. J was trimmed by 5 bases and V by 1 base; bases with no gene match: 4. This CDR3 region has 14 residues. Germline V CDR1 and CDR2: KGHSH, LQKENI. CDR3 residues: CASSPQLAEETQYF. CDR3 nucleotides: TGTGCCAGCTCACCACAGCTAGCGGAGGAGACCCAGTACTTC.

The CDR3 DNA sequence: TGCGCCAGCAGCTTGGCTGGGACAGGGGAATCAGGCGAGCAGTACTTC. This translates into CASSLAGTGESGEQYF. This chain links TRBV5-1 with TRBJ2-7, with 10 bases matching TRBD1. J lost 6 bases, V lost 0 bases, and 9 bases had no gene match. CDR3 size: 16 residues. CDR1 SGHRS and CDR2 YFSETQ come from the germline V gene.

The chain carries TRBV5-8 and TRBJ1-4; 7 bases are shared with TRBD1. The CDR3 covers 14 residues. Germline CDR1 reads SGHTS; CDR2 reads YDEGEE. J gave up 7 bases and V 3 bases, and 6 bases lay outside the gene matches. The CDR3 DNA sequence: TGTGCCAGCAGCTACAGGGGAACGGGTGAAAAACTGTTTTTT. Its translation is CASSYRGTGEKLFF.

The rearrangement joins TRBV5-5 to TRBJ2-7, with TRBD2 identical over 9 bases. Germline V CDR1 and CDR2: SGHKS, YYEKEE (reference sequence). The CDR3 is 14 amino acids. The V segment lost 4 bases and the J segment 4 bases; nucleotides outside the gene matches: 6. The CDR3 coding sequence is TGTGCCAGCAGCCTAAATAGCGGGAGTTACGAGCAGTACTTC. It yields the protein CASSLNSGSYEQYF.

This clone was recorded a few times. The V gene is TRBV11-2, the J gene TRBJ2-7; D gene unclear. Trimming removed 5 bases from V and 2 bases from J, with 13 bases in between. The CDR3 covers 14 residues. Looked up from germline, CDR1 is SGHAT and CDR2 is FQNNGV. The CDR3 loop is CASSPLRQAYEQYF. The CDR3 DNA is TGTGCCAGCAGCCCCCTTCGCCAGGCCTACGAGCAGTACTTC.

The chain combines TRBV6-5 with TRBJ2-5; TRBD2 might be the D (5 bases). This CDR3 is built from 13 residues. The V gene's germline CDR1 is MNHEY and CDR2 SVGAGI. V was shortened by 4 bases and J by 4 bases, with 10 bases between the two germline ends. The CDR3 sequence: CASSSEGLETQYF. The CDR3, as DNA: TGTGCCAGCAGTTCTGAGGGCTTAGAGACCCAGTACTTC.

The genes are TRBV10-1 and TRBJ2-7, with 7 positions matching TRBD1. CDR1 is WNHNN, CDR2 SYGVQD, per germline (reference sequence). This CDR3 is built from 13 residues. Unmatched junction bases numbered 0, after V lost 1 base and J lost 3 bases. The DNA for the CDR3 is TGCGCCAGCAGTGAGTACAGGGGCTACGAGCAGTACTTC. Its protein product is CASSEYRGYEQYF.

A single count supports this clone. J is TRBJ1-1 and V is TRBV9; 7 bases match TRBD1. The germline V gene encodes CDR1 SGDLS and CDR2 YYNGEE. The CDR3 runs to 15 residues. V lost 2 bases to trimming and J lost 8 bases; unmatched junction nucleotides: 12. The CDR3 here is CASSVKGQTLEEAFF. The CDR3 nucleotides read TGTGCCAGCAGCGTTAAGGGACAGACATTAGAAGAAGCTTTCTTT. Complete variable domain (other parts from reference TRBV9 and TRBJ1-1): DSGVTQTPKHLITATGQRVTLRCSPRSGDLSVYWYQQSLDQGLQFLIQYYNGEERAKGNILERFSAQQFPDLHSELNLSSLELGDSALYFCASSVKGQTLEEAFFGQGTRLTVV.

V is TRBV4-1 and J is TRBJ1-3; maybe TRBD1 (5 bases). V dropped 4 bases and J dropped 2 bases, with 30 bases sitting between them. Germline V gene data show CDR1 as MGHRA and CDR2 as YSYEKL. The CDR3 contains 21 residues. The CDR3 is CASSRTILQGPVGLTGNTIYF. The CDR3 DNA is TGCGCCAGCAGCCGAACGATTCTTCAGGGTCCCGTCGGGTTAACTGGAAACACCATATATTTT.

V gene TRBV3-1 (or the pseudogene TRBV3-2) combines with J gene TRBJ2-5, with 11 bases identical to TRBD2. From germline, CDR1 is LGHDT and CDR2 YNNKEL (reference sequence). The CDR3 spans 16 residues. The trim removed 4 bases at V and 5 bases at J, leaving 9 bases unmatched. The CDR3 reads CASSLELAGVGETQYF. CDR3 sequence (DNA): TGTGCCAGCAGCCTGGAACTAGCGGGGGTAGGCGAGACCCAGTACTTC.

This clone was counted once. The chain is built from TRBV12-3 or TRBV12-4 and TRBJ1-5, with D uncertain. The CDR3 consists of 13 residues. V dropped 7 bases and J dropped 4 bases, with 11 bases sitting between them. CDR3: CASTASRNQPQHF. DNA of the CDR3: TGTGCCAGCACCGCGTCCCGGAATCAGCCCCAGCATTTT.

This clone came up once. In DNA form, the CDR3 reads TGTGCCAGCAGCCAAGGGACAGGTTACGAGCAGTACTTC. The encoded protein is CASSQGTGYEQYF. The chain is built from TRBV4-2 and TRBJ2-7; 7 bases fit TRBD1. CDR1 is LGHNA and CDR2 is YNFKEQ in the germline V gene. The CDR3 is 13 amino acids. V trimming: 1 base; J trimming: 4 bases; junction bases outside the gene matches: 1.

This clone showed up just once. The rearrangement uses TRBV6-5 and TRBJ2-7, with 10 nucleotides matching TRBD2. CDR1 MNHEY and CDR2 SVGAGI come from the germline V gene. With V trimmed by 0 bases and J by 7 bases, 3 bases remained unmatched. The CDR3 length is 14 residues. CDR3 loop: CASSYSSGGWEQYF. The CDR3 region has the DNA TGTGCCAGCAGTTACTCTAGCGGGGGGTGGGAGCAGTACTTC.

This clone turned up a few times. The rearrangement uses TRBV5-5 and TRBJ1-4; no definite D call. V lost 2 bases, J lost 0 bases, and 8 bases lay in between. The CDR3 runs to 15 residues. Germline V CDR1 and CDR2: SGHKS, YYEKEE (reference sequence). The CDR3 reads CASSLREATNEKLFF. CDR3 nucleotide sequence: TGTGCCAGCAGCTTAAGGGAGGCAACTAATGAAAAACTGTTTTTT.

The chain combines TRBV7-6 with TRBJ1-3; 7 bases fit TRBD1. This CDR3 comprises 18 residues. The J segment lost 0 bases and the V segment lost 4 bases, leaving 12 bases of the junction unmatched. The germline CDR1 and CDR2 sequences are SGHVS and FNYEAQ. The CDR3 nucleotides read TGTGCCAGCAGCTCGGGGGTCAGGGGGTCGAGCTCTGGAAACACCATATATTTT. Translated: CASSSGVRGSSSGNTIYF.

The chain has TRBV6-5 and TRBJ1-2; 7 bases align to TRBD1. The CDR3 has 13 amino acids. The V gene's germline CDR1 is MNHEY and CDR2 SVGAGI. With 6 bases clipped from V and 4 bases from J, the junction kept 5 bases outside the gene matches. The CDR3 coding sequence is TGTGCCAGCAGCACAGGGGACACCTATGGCTACACCTTC. Translated, it gives CASSTGDTYGYTF.

This clone was picked up a small number of times. CDR3 residues: CASSQGTLGLAGGSNEQFF. As DNA, the CDR3 is TGCGCCAGCAGCCAAGGAACTTTGGGACTAGCGGGAGGTAGCAATGAGCAGTTCTTC. This chain joins TRBV4-1 and TRBJ2-1; TRBD2 matches 15 bases. Germline V gene sequence: CDR1 MGHRA, CDR2 YSYEKL. V shed 1 base, J shed 6 bases, and the junction held 10 bases outside the gene matches. The CDR3 is 19 amino acids.

This chain connects TRBV5-5 to TRBJ2-7; 10 bases line up with TRBD1. Germline assignment: CDR1 SGHKS and CDR2 YYEKEE (reference sequence). CDR3 length: 14 residues. Trimming took 2 bases from V and 2 from J; bases not matched to a gene: 1. The CDR3 sequence is CASSLGQGAYEQYF. CDR3 coding DNA: TGTGCCAGCAGCTTAGGACAGGGGGCCTACGAGCAGTACTTC. The entire variable domain, with the rest obtained from reference TRBV5-5 and TRBJ2-7, is as follows: DAGVTQSPTHLIKTRGQQVTLRCSPISGHKSVSWYQQVLGQGPQFIFQYYEKEERGRGNFPDRFSARQFPNYSSELNVNALLLGDSALYLCASSLGQGAYEQYFGPGTRLTVT.

The genes are TRBV19 and TRBJ2-7; a possible D gene is TRBD1 (6 bases). Germline CDR1 LNHDA, CDR2 SQIVND (reference sequence). This CDR3 is built from 13 residues. V dropped 5 bases and J dropped 2 bases, with 10 bases sitting between them. CDR3 in amino acids: CASSLDRTYEQYF. The CDR3, as DNA: TGTGCCAGTAGTCTGGACAGAACCTACGAGCAGTACTTC.

The rearrangement uses TRBV10-3 and TRBJ1-5; 9 bases line up with TRBD1. V trimming: 6 bases; J trimming: 1 base; junction bases outside the gene matches: 1. The CDR3 runs 14 residues. CDR1 ENHRY and CDR2 SYGVKD come from the germline V gene. CDR3 protein: CAIRGQGSNQPQHF. In nucleotides, the CDR3 is TGTGCCATCAGGGGACAGGGAAGCAATCAGCCCCAGCATTTT.

The genes are TRBV29-1 and TRBJ2-7; TRBD1 is a possible D gene (7 bases). Germline V gene sequence: CDR1 SQVTM, CDR2 ANQGSEA. The CDR3 totals 13 residues. V lost 7 bases and J lost 4, with 17 bases in between. The CDR3 loop reads CSAMRAGQYEQYF. CDR3 coding DNA: TGCAGCGCCATGAGGGCGGGACAGTACGAGCAGTACTTC.